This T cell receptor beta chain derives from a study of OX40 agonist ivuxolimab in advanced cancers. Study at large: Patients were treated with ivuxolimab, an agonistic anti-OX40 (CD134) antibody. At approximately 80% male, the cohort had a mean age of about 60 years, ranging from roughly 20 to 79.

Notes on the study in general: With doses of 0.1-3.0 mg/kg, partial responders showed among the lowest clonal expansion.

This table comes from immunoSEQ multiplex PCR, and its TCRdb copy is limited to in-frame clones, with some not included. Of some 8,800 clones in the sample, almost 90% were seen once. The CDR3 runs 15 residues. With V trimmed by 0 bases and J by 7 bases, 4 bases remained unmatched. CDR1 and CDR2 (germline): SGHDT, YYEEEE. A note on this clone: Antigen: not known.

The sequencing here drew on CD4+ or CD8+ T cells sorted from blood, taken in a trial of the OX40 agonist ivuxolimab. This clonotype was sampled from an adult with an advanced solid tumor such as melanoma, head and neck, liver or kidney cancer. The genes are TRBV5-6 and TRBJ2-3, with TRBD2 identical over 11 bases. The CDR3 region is CASSLGPSGGHTQYF. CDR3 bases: TGTGCCAGCAGCTTGGGTCCTAGCGGGGGGCATACGCAGTATTTT.